This entry lists 2 T cell receptor beta chains sequenced from one sample in a study of T cells in Graves' hyperthyroidism and ophthalmopathy. Amplified TCR beta CDR3 regions derived from RNA transcripts. HTBI primers were the set used in a first-round RT-PCR of the TCR CDR3. Each CDR3 protein is one row after TCRdb ran MiXCR on the multiplex PCR reads. The data show about 270,000 distinct CDR3 sequences, approximately 14% seen once. The sequencing sample was made of blood. The receptors were sampled from a woman in her fifties or sixties with Graves' hyperthyroidism that later progressed to Graves' ophthalmopathy.

A note on this clonotype: It may be a read error: a sequence one base away is much more abundant. This chain connects TRBV11-2 to TRBJ1-2; no clear D gene. Germline V gene sequence: CDR1 SGHAT, CDR2 FQNNGV. The CDR3 has 15 amino acids. CDR3 sequence: CASSGVDPTNCGYTF. CDR3 bases: TGTGCCAGCAGCGGGGTGGATCCGACTAACTGTGGCTACACCTTC. The variable domain in full, completed from reference TRBV11-2 and TRBJ1-2, reads EAGVAQSPRYKIIEKRQSVAFWCNPISGHATLYWYQQILGQGPKLLIQFQNNGVVDDSQLPKDRFSAERLKGVDSTLKIQPAKLEDSAVYLCASSGVDPTNCGYTFGSGTRLTVV.

This clonotype was detected a few times. V is TRBV5-8 and J is TRBJ2-1; TRBD2 might be the D (6 bases). The V gene's germline CDR1 is SGHTS and CDR2 YDEGEE. This CDR3 spans 15 amino acids. Between the trimmed V and J ends, which lost 3 bases and 3 bases, there was a span of 13 bases. The CDR3 here is CASSSASENYNEQFF. The DNA for the CDR3 is TGTGCCAGCAGCTCCGCTAGCGAGAACTACAATGAGCAGTTCTTC.